This T cell receptor beta chain was documented in a study of blood T cell repertoires in COVID-19. For the study at large: PBMCs, B-cell-depleted T cells, or T cells were the source of the cDNA or gDNA that made up the material.

Clones were sequenced by immunoSEQ multiplex PCR, and TCRdb holds only the in-frame ones, with some missing. Here the sample spans 210,000 or so clones, approximately 84% being singletons. The V and J ends lost 1 base and 5 bases respectively, with 11 bases between them. The germline gives CDR1 MDHEN, CDR2 SYDVKM. The CDR3 sequence is 14 residues long. Source material: peripheral blood. The clonotype originates from a woman in her 70s with active or convalescent COVID-19. The gene calls are TRBV28 and TRBJ1-1; D gene unclear. CDR3 amino acids: CASSLYTGETEAFF. The CDR3 bases are TGTGCCAGCAGTTTATACACGGGTGAGACTGAAGCTTTCTTT.